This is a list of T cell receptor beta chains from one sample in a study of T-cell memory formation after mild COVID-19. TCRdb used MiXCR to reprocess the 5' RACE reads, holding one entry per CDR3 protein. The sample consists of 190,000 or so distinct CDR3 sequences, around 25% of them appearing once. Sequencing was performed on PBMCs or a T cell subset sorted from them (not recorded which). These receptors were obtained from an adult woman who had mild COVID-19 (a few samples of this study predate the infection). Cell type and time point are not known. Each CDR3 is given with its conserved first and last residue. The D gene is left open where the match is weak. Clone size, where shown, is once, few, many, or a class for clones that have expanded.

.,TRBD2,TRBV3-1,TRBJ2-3,TGTGCCAGCACCCTCCTTTCCGGGACTAGCGGCGATACGCAGTATTTT,CASTLLSGTSGDTQYF
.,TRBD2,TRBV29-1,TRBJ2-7,TGCAGCGTAGGGACTAGCGGGACCGACGAGCAGTACTTC,CSVGTSGTDEQYF
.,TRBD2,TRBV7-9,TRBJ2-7,TGTGCCAGCATCCGGAAGCTGACTAGCGGGAACTACGAGCAGTACTTC,CASIRKLTSGNYEQYF
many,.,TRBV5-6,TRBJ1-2,TGTGCCAGCACTCTCCCGGGAGGGGGCTATGGCTACACCTTC,CASTLPGGGYGYTF
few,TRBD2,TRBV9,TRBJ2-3,TGTGCCAGCAGTCCCTCTAGCGGGGACACAGATACGCAGTATTTT,CASSPSSGDTDTQYF
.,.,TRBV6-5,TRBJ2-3,TGTGCCAGCAGTTACTCGACCGGGGATGGGGATACGCAGTATTTT,CASSYSTGDGDTQYF
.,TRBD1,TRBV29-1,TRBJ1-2,TGCAGCGTTGAAGAAGGTGGATCGGACAGGGTGAACTATGGCTACACCTTC,CSVEEGGSDRVNYGYTF
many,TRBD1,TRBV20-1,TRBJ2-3,TGCAGTGCTTCCGGGACAGGAAGCACAGATACGCAGTATTTT,CSASGTGSTDTQYF
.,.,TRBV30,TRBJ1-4,TGTGCCTGGAAGGATGGGACTGCTAATGAAAAACTGTTTTTT,CAWKDGTANEKLFF
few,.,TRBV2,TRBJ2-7,TGTGCCAGCAGTGTCAGGCTAGCGAGCTCCTACGAGCAGTACTTC,CASSVRLASSYEQYF
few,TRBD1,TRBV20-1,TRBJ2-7,TGCAGTGCTAGAACCAACAGGGGGCGGGAGCAGTACTTC,CSARTNRGREQYF
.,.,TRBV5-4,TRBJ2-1,TGTGCCAGCAGCGGGGACGGGTGGAACGAGCAGTTCTTC,CASSGDGWNEQFF
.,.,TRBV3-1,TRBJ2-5,TGTGCCAGCAGCCAAGATCGCCAGCAACAAGAGACCCAGTACTTC,CASSQDRQQQETQYF
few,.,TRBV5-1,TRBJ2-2,TGCGCCAGCAGCTTAGGGGACCCGAACACCGGGGAGCTGTTTTTT,CASSLGDPNTGELFF
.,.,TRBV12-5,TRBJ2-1,TGTGCTATGTTCGGGAAGGTAGGGCTGACTTACAATGAGCAGTTCTTC,CAMFGKVGLTYNEQFF
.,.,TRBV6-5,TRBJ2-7,TGTGCCAGCAGTTACTCGCCCGGGACCGAGCAGTACTTC,CASSYSPGTEQYF
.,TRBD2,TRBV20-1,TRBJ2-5,TGCAGTGCTAACGGGGGGGCCCAAGAGACCCAGTACTTC,CSANGGAQETQYF
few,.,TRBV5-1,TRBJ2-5,TGCGCCAGCAGCTTGACAGGGAAGTCGTTGGAGACCCAGTACTTC,CASSLTGKSLETQYF
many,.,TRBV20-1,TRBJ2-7,TGCAGTGCTACGACCCTTATTCGCACAGGGATCAGATACGAGCAGTACTTC,CSATTLIRTGIRYEQYF
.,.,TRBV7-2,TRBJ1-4,TGTGCCAGCAGCGTGGACGGACTAACTAATGAAAAACTGTTTTTT,CASSVDGLTNEKLFF
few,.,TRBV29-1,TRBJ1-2,TGCAGCGTTGAAGATCAGCCACCAAACTATGGCTACACCTTC,CSVEDQPPNYGYTF
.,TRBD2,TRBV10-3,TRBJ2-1,TGTGCCATCAGGGGCCAGACTAGCGGGGGAAACTACAATGAGCAGTTCTTC,CAIRGQTSGGNYNEQFF
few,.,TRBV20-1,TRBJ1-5,TGCAGTGCTGGGGGCATTTCGCGTTACCCATTTCAGCCCCAGCATTTT,CSAGGISRYPFQPQHF
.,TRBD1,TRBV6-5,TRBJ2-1,TGTGCCAGCAGTTCCGGGACAGGGGCTATCGATGAGCAGTTCTTC,CASSSGTGAIDEQFF
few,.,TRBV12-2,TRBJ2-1,TGTGCAAGTCGCCCCACTAGCGGGGATTCCTACAATGAGCAGTTCTTC,CASRPTSGDSYNEQFF
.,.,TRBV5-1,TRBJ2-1,TGCGCCAGCAGCTTGGGTACTAGTAACAATGAGCAGTTCTTC,CASSLGTSNNEQFF
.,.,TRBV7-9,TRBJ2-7,TGTGCCAGCAGCGTAGCCGAGGGCGAGCAGTACTTC,CASSVAEGEQYF